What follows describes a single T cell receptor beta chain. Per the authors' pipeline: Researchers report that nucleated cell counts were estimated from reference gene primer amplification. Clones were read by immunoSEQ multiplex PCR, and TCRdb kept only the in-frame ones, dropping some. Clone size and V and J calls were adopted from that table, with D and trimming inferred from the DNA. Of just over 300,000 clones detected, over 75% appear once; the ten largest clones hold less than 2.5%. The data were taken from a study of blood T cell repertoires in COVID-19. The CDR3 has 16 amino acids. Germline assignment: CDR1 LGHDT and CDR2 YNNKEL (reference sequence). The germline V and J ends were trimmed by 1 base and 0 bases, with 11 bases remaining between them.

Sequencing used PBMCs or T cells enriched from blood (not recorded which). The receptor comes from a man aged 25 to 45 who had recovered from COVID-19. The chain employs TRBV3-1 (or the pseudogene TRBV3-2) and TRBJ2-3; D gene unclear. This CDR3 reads CASSQGSAYSTDTQYF. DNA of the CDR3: TGTGCCAGCAGCCAAGGGTCAGCGTATAGCACAGATACGCAGTATTTT.